This T cell receptor beta chain stems from a study of STAT3 mutations in large granular lymphocyte leukemia. In the study overall: Immunosuppressive therapy was given to more than half of T-LGLL patients. Study-wide findings and caveats: Treatment regimens differed across patients between samplings. Every T-cell large granular lymphocyte leukemia patient had at least one immunodominant TCR beta clonotype.

This clone has just a few counts. The antigen remains unidentified. CDR3 length: 14 residues. V gave up 0 bases and J gave up 2 bases, with 9 bases separating them. The V gene's germline CDR1 is SGDLS and CDR2 YYNGEE. Average productive template count per sample was 40,000 to 45,000. The protocol was immunoSEQ multiplex PCR, while the TCRdb copy is restricted to in-frame clones and leaves out a portion. The table has some 30,000 clones, about three quarters seen once; the top ten hold 30%. The sequencing input was peripheral blood mononuclear cells. The receptor's source is a woman aged 45-60 years with T-cell large granular lymphocyte leukemia. Some clones in this sample may be carry-over from other donors' samples. The chain has TRBV9 and TRBJ2-7, with D uncertain. The CDR3: CASSVASAAYEQYF. DNA of the CDR3: TGTGCCAGCAGCGTAGCGTCGGCGGCCTACGAGCAGTACTTC.